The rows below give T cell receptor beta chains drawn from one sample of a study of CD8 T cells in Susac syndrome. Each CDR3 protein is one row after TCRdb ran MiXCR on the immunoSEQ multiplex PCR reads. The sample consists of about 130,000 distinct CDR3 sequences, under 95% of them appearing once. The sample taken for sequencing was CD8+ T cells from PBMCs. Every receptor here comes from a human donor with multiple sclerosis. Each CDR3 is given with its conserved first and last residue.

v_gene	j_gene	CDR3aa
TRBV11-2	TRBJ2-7	CASSLVHEQYF
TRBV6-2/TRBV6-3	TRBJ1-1	CASTIRGTLNTEAFF
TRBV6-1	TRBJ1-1	CASNQGNTEAFF
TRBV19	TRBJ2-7	CASAVGQRSYEQYF
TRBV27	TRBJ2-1	CASSPRQEGGEQFF
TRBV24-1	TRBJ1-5	CATSEGDDQHF
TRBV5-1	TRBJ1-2	CASSIGQGLSGYTF
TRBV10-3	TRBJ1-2	CAISETLGSREGYTF
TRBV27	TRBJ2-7	CASSLVFTGEQYF
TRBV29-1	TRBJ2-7	CSVELGGPSYEQYF
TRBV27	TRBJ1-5	CASSLKGGGYQPQHF
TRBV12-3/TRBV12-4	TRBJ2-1	CASSSILLYNEQFF
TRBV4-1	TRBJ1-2	CASSLLPGTHYGYTF
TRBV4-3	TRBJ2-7	CASSQTTGNEQYF
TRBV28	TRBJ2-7	CASSSDTGQRIYEQYF
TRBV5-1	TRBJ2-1	CASGGHEQFF
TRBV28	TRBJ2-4	CASSLTGTGAGNIQYF
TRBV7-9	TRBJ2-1	CASSPAGGSLNEQFF
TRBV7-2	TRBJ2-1	CASSLEVGYEQFF
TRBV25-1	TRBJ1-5	CASSEGEEPWPQHF
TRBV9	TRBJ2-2	CASSVGGGTGELFF
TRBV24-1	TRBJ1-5	CATSDGTVNNQPQHF
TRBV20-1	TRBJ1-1	CSALSGRYSTEAFF
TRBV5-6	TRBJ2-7	CASSLEVGQSSYEQYF
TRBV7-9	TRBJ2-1	CAISTPSMGPNNYNEQFF
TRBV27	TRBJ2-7	CASSPPGLARYEQYF
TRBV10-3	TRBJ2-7	CAILRDQSYEQYF
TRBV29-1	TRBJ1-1	CSVEGLSGQGAFF
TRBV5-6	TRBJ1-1	CASSGTSGIVTEAFF
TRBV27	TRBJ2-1	CASSSGVQRYEQFF
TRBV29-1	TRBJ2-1	CSVEDFRTHNEQFF
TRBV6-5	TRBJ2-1	CASSYGLASNEQFF
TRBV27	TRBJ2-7	CASSLSVYQKEYF
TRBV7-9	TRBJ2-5	CASSLAGQPQETQYF
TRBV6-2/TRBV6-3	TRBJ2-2	CASSYVSDFDGELFF
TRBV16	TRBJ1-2	CASSQGGPNYGYTF
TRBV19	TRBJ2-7	CASSDDWGGTYEQYF
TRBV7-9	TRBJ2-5	CASSLSQGPETQYF
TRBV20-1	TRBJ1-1	CSARPRMGTEAFF
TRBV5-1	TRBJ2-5	CASSDWDRGEETQYF
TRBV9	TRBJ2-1	CASSVTSEDEQFF
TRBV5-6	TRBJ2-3	CASSLDSTDTQYF
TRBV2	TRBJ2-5	CASSEGGRYTRETQYF
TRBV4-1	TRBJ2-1	CASSSMTGVSYNEQFF
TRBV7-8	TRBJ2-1	CASSLVRTVNEQFF
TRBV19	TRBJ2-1	CASSPAGHEYNEQFF
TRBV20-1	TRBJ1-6	CSAPEGYNSPLHF
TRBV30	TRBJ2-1	CAWSTGLAPHEQFF
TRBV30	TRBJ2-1	CAWSVYPEQFF
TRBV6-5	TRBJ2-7	CASSFASGPAYEQYF
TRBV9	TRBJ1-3	CASSPQLGNTIYF
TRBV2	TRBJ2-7	CASSEPRQSDEQYF
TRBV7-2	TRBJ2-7	CASSLGGLADTGNEQYF
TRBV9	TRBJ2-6	CASSWSGGSGANVLTF
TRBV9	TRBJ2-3	CASSVGGITTDTQYF
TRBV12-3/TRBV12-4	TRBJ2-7	CASSLAWQGAGVHEQYF
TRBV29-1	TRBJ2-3	CSVLGDSEEDTQYF
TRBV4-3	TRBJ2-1	CASSQDRTGYEQFF
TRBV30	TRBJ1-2	CAWVGAPRDRVFFNYGYTF
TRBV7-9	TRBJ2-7	CASSPLGLDYEQYF